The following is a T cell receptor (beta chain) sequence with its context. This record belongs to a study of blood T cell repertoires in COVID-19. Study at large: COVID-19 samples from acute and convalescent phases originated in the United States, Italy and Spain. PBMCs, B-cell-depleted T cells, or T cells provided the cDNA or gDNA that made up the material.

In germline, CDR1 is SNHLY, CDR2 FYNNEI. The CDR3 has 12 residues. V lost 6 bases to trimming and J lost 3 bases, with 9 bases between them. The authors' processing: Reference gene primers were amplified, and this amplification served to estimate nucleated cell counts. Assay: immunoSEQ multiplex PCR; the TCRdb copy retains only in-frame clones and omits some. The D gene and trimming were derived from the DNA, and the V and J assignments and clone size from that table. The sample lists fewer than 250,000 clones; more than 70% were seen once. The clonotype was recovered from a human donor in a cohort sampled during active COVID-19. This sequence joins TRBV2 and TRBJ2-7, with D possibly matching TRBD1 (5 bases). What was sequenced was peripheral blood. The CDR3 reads CASSQGYYEQYF. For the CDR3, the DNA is TGTGCCAGCAGCCAGGGTTACTACGAGCAGTACTTC.